The entry below describes one TCR beta chain. This receptor's antigen is unknown. Per-base qualities were not stored, and no clone one base away is much larger. This specimen comes from a study of OX40 agonist ivuxolimab in advanced cancers. Background for the entire study: The costimulatory receptor OX40 (CD134) was targeted by ivuxolimab, a fully human IgG2 agonistic monoclonal antibody. Intravenous ivuxolimab was administered to patients every 2 weeks at six dose levels: 0.01, 0.1, 0.3, 1.5, 3 and 10 mg/kg. Among the roughly 52 dose-escalation patients, about 19 had hepatocellular carcinoma, 15 or so melanoma, 9 renal cell carcinoma and 9 head and neck cancer. In the dose-escalation cohort, nearly 85% of patients were male, and the mean age was roughly 60 years with a range of roughly 23 to 79. Prior anti-PD-1, anti-PD-L1 or anti-CTLA-4 therapy was permitted, and checkpoint inhibitors had been received by about 44% of dose-escalation patients. Three dose-escalation patients achieved partial responses, one with hepatocellular carcinoma and two with cutaneous melanoma. Peripheral TCRbeta sequencing aimed to test whether ivuxolimab altered TCR sequence diversity and caused clonal T-cell expansion. The paper covers the monotherapy dose-escalation part of the phase I ivuxolimab trial, which included N of about 50 patients. Broad study findings and their caveats: In partial responders in the 0.1-3.0 mg/kg groups, normalized peripheral clonal expansion was found to be among the lowest, especially among CD8+ T cells. Low levels of normalized T-cell clonal expansion were also seen in some patients who did not respond. After ivuxolimab, CD8+ T cells had more expanded clones than CD4+ T cells on average. At doses of 0.1 to 3.0 mg/kg, clonal expansion of both CD4+ and CD8+ blood T cells was observed from baseline to week 6. Which antigens the clonally expanded peripheral T cells were specific for was not determined.

For sequencing of the TCRbeta CDR3 region, genomic DNA was extracted from the sorted cells. TCRbeta CDR3 regions were sequenced using the immunoSEQ Assay. This immuneACCESS table, as held by TCRdb, lists in-frame sequences with V and J called but not all clones. Of the missing ones, under half trace to an unresolved V gene in checked studies; the others have no known cause. The sample table lists just over 60,000 clones, 92% of them with a count of one. The leading ten clones occupy roughly 0.6% of the sample. Based on the germline V gene, the CDR1 and CDR2 sequences are MNHNS and SASEGT. V is pruned by 7 bases and J by 4 bases, leaving 6 bases of the junction without a gene match. Measured from the cysteine to the phenylalanine, the CDR3 is 13 residues long. Only the CDR3 DNA is retained, 39 bases long and in frame from the first base. Patients with a history of autoimmune disease or receiving systemic immunosuppression were excluded from the trial. Peripheral blood for TCR sequencing was collected from all dose cohorts at baseline, on cycle 4 day 1, and on cycle 7 day 1. The samples were taken from a phase I, first-in-human, multicenter, open-label dose-escalation trial of ivuxolimab. Adults with locally advanced or metastatic head and neck squamous cell, hepatocellular, melanoma or renal cell carcinoma were enrolled in the trial. Before TCR sequencing, CD4+ T cells and CD8+ T cells from peripheral blood were sorted into separate populations.

The sequencing used CD4+ or CD8+ T cells sorted from blood, collected in a trial of the OX40 agonist ivuxolimab. The chain was built from TRBV6-1 and TRBJ1-1; 7 central nucleotides agree with TRBD1. The clonotype was recovered from an adult with an advanced solid tumor such as melanoma, head and neck, liver or kidney cancer. The DNA sequence is as follows: TGTGCCAGCATCCGGGGACAGAGCACTGAAGCTTTCTTT. It translates as CASIRGQSTEAFF.